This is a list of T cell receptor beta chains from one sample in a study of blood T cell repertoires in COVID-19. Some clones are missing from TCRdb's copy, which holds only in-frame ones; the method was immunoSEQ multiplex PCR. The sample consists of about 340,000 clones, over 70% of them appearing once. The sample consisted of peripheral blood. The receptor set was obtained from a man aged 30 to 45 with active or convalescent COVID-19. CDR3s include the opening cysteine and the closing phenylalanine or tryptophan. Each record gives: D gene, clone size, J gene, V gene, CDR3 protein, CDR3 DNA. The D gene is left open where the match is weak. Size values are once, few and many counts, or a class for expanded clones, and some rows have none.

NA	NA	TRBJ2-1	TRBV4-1	CASSSGGNEQFF	TGCGCCAGCAGCTCAGGTGGGAATGAGCAGTTCTTC
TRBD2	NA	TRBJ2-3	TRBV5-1	CASSLFSGGRSTDTQYF	TGCGCCAGCAGCTTATTTTCGGGAGGGCGGAGCACAGATACGCAGTATTTT
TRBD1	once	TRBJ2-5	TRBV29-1	CSVVRRTGGKETQYF	TGCAGCGTTGTTAGGCGGACAGGGGGCAAGGAGACCCAGTACTTC
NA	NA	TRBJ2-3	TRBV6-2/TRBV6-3	CASSGTGYTQTDTQYF	TGTGCCAGCAGCGGCACAGGGTATACACAAACAGATACGCAGTATTTT
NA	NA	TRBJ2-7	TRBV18	CASSPRDSASYEQYF	TGTGCCAGCTCACCGCGGGACAGCGCCTCCTACGAGCAGTACTTC
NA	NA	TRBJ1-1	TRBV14	CASSGQMRAEAFF	TGTGCCAGCAGCGGACAGATGAGGGCTGAAGCTTTCTTT
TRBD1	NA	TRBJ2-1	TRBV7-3	CASSYGTGGGEQFF	TGTGCCAGCAGCTACGGGACAGGGGGCGGTGAGCAGTTCTTC
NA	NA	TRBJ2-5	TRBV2	CASTPGFETQYF	TGTGCCTCCACCCCCGGGTTTGAGACCCAGTACTTC
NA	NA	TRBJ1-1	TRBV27	CASSFLGLRGLNTEAFF	TGTGCCAGCAGTTTCTTGGGCCTAAGAGGGCTGAACACTGAAGCTTTCTTT
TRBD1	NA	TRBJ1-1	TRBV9	CASGQGGTEAFF	TGTGCCAGCGGACAGGGAGGGACTGAAGCTTTCTTT
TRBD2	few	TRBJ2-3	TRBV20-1	CSASPASSGSTDTQYF	TGCAGTGCTAGTCCCGCCAGTAGCGGGAGCACAGATACGCAGTATTTT
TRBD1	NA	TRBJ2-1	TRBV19	CASSTLQGNEQFF	TGTGCCAGTAGTACTTTACAGGGGAATGAGCAGTTCTTC
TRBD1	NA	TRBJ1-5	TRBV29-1	CSVSQGSNQPQHF	TGCAGCGTATCACAGGGGTCCAATCAGCCCCAGCATTTT
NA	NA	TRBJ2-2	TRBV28	CASSLVRIGGELFF	TGTGCCAGCAGTTTAGTCCGCATCGGCGGGGAGCTGTTTTTT
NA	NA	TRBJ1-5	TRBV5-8	CASRLPRDQPQHF	TGTGCCAGCAGGTTGCCCAGGGATCAGCCCCAGCATTTT
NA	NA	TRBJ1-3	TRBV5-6	CASSLVAGSGNTIYF	TGTGCCAGCAGCTTGGTGGCGGGCTCTGGAAACACCATATATTTT
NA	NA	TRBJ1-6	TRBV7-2	CASSPRGPSPLHF	TGTGCCAGCAGCCCCCGCGGCCCTTCACCCCTCCACTTT
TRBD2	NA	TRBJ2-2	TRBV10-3	CAISEVSLAGDSGELFF	TGTGCCATCAGTGAAGTAAGCCTAGCGGGAGACTCCGGGGAGCTGTTTTTT
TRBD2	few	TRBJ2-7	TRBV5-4	CASSPRTSDYEQYF	TGTGCCAGCAGCCCCCGGACTAGCGACTACGAGCAGTACTTC
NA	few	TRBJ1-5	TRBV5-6	CASSVGLLSNQPQHF	TGTGCCAGCAGCGTCGGACTCCTTAGCAATCAGCCCCAGCATTTT
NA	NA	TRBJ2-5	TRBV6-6	CASSYSLTQETQYF	TGTGCCAGCAGTTACTCACTAACCCAAGAGACCCAGTACTTC
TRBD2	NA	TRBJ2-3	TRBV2	CASSPLAGGLGTDTQYF	TGTGCCAGCAGCCCTCTAGCGGGGGGGCTCGGCACAGATACGCAGTATTTT
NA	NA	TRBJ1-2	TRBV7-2	CASNRPDPGTFGYTF	TGTGCCAGCAATCGGCCGGACCCCGGGACTTTCGGCTACACCTTC
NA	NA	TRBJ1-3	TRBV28	CASREEGGPSGNTIYF	TGTGCCAGCAGAGAAGAAGGGGGACCCTCTGGAAACACCATATATTTT
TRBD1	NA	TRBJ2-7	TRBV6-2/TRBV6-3	CASSKDREPYEQYF	TGTGCCAGCAGTAAGGACAGGGAGCCCTACGAGCAGTACTTC
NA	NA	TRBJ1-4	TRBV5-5	CASSDDRPNEKLFF	TGTGCCAGCAGCGATGACAGGCCGAATGAAAAACTGTTTTTT
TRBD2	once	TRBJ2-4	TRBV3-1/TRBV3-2	CASSRYMKGGVAKNIQYF	TGTGCCAGCAGCCGCTATATGAAGGGAGGGGTGGCCAAAAACATTCAGTACTTC
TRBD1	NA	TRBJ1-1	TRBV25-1	CASSAGGPGQLNTEAFF	TGTGCCAGCAGTGCAGGCGGACCGGGACAGCTGAACACTGAAGCTTTCTTT
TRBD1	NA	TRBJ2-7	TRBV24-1	CATTRQGLDEQYF	TGTGCCACCACTAGACAGGGGCTGGACGAGCAGTACTTC
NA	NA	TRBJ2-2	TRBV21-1	CASSKAGQGEHRGAVF	TGTGCCAGCAGCAAAGCGGGCCAGGGGGAGCACCGGGGAGCTGTTTTT
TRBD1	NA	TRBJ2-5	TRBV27	CASSANRGQETQYF	TGTGCCAGCAGTGCCAACAGGGGACAAGAGACCCAGTACTTC
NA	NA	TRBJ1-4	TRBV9	CASSVGRTNEKLFF	TGTGCCAGCAGCGTTGGGAGGACTAATGAAAAACTGTTTTTT
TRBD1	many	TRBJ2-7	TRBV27	CASSYPGQGRSEQYF	TGTGCCAGCAGTTACCCGGGACAGGGGCGATCCGAGCAGTACTTC
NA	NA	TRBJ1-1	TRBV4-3	CASSQAREKGTEAFF	TGCGCCAGCAGCCAAGCCAGGGAAAAGGGCACTGAAGCTTTCTTT
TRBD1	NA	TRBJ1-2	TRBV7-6	CASSSTPQGAGGYTF	TGTGCCAGCAGTTCAACCCCACAGGGGGCGGGTGGCTACACCTTC
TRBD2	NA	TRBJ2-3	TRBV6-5	CASSYVAGGSTDTQYF	TGTGCCAGCAGTTATGTAGCGGGAGGGTCCACAGATACGCAGTATTTT
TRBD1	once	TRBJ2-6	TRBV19	CASSTGAFSGANVLTF	TGTGCCAGTTCGACAGGGGCGTTCTCTGGGGCCAACGTCCTGACTTTC
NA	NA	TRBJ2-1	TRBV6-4	CASSLRSNNEQFF	TGTGCCAGCAGCCTCCGGTCTAACAATGAGCAGTTCTTC
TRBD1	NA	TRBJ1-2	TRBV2	CASTSIQGTDYGYTF	TGTGCCAGCACTTCGATACAGGGGACCGACTATGGCTACACCTTC
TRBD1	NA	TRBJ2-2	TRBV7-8	CASSHRTGGLTGELFF	TGTGCCAGCAGCCATAGGACAGGGGGTCTCACCGGGGAGCTGTTTTTT
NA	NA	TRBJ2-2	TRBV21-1	CASSGKTVTGELFF	TGTGCCAGCAGCGGAAAGACAGTCACCGGGGAGCTGTTTTTT
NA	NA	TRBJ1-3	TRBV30	CAWSKTVSGNTIYF	TGTGCCTGGAGTAAGACAGTCTCTGGAAACACCATATATTTT
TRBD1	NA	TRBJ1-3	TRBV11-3	CASSLSRTGNSGNTIYF	TGTGCCAGCAGCCTTTCCAGGACAGGGAACTCTGGAAACACCATATATTTT
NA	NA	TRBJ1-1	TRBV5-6	CASSHLSGRVTEAFF	TGTGCCAGCAGCCACTTATCCGGCAGGGTTACTGAAGCTTTCTTT
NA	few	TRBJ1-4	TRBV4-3	CASSQVEALNEKLFF	TGCGCCAGCAGCCAAGTCGAGGCCTTAAATGAAAAACTGTTTTTT
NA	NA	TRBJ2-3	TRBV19	CASSSPGHRTDTQYF	TGTGCCAGTAGTTCACCGGGACACCGCACAGATACGCAGTATTTT